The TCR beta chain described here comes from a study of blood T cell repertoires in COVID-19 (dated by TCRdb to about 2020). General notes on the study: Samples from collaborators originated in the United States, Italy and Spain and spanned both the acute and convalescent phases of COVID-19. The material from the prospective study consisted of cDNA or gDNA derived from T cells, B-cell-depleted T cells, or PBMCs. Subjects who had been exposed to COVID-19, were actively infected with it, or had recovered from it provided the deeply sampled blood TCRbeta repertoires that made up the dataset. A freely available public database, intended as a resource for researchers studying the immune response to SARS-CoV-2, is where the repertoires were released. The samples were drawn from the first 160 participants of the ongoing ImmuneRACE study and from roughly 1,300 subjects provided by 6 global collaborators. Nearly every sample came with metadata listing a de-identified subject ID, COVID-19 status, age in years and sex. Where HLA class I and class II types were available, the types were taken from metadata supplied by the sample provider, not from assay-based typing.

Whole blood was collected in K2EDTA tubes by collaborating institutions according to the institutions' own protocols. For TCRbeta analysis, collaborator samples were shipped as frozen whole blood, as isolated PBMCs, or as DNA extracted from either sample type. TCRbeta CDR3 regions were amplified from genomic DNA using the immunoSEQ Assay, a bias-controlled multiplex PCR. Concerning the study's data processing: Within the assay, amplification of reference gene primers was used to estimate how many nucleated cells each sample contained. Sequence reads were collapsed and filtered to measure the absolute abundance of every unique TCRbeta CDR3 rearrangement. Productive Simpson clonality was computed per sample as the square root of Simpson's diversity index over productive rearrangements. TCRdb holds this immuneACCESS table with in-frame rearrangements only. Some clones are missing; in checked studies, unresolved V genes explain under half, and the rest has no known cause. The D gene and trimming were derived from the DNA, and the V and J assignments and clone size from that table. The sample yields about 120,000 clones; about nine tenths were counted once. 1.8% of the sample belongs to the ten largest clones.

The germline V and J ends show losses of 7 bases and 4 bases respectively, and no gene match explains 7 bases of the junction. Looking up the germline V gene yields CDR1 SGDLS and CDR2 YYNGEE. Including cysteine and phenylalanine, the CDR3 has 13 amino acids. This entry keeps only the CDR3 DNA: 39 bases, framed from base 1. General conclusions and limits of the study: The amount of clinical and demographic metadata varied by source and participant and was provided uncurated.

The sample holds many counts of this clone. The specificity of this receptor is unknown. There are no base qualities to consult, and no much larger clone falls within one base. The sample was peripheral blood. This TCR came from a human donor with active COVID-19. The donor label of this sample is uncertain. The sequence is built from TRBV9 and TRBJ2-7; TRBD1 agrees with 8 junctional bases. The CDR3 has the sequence CASSGQGGYEQYF. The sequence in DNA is TGTGCCAGCTCCGGACAGGGCGGGTACGAGCAGTACTTC.